What follows are 18 T cell receptor beta chains derived from one specimen sequenced in a study of blood T cell repertoires in COVID-19 (TCRdb year 2020). Library preparation employed the immunoSEQ multiplex PCR assay. The table comes from immuneACCESS by way of TCRdb, which keeps in-frame sequences with V and J called. Part of the clones is missing from these tables; in studies checked, under half for an unresolved V gene and the rest for unknown reasons. The sample profile shows a few hundred thousand clones; 90% of them were found once. The top ten hold nearly 7% of the sample. What was sequenced was peripheral blood. These receptor sequences come from a woman younger than 45 with COVID-19, enrolled during active disease.

This sequence joins TRBV2 and TRBJ2-7; TRBD1 matches at 8 bases. The ends lost 5 bases at V and 6 bases at J; junction bases unmatched: 6. The length of the CDR3 is 13 residues. Germline CDR1 is SNHLY and CDR2 is FYNNEI. DNA of the CDR3: TGTGCCAGCAGTAACAGGGGGATCGCCGAGCAGTACTTC. Encoded protein: CASSNRGIAEQYF.

V gene TRBV29-1 combines with J gene TRBJ2-1; possible D gene TRBD2, 6 bases. This CDR3 region has 10 residues. CDR1 SQVTM and CDR2 ANQGSEA come from the germline V gene. The CDR3 is CTDGGIEQFF. DNA of the CDR3: TGCACCGATGGAGGGATTGAGCAGTTCTTC.

CDR3 coding DNA: TGTGCCAGCAGCTTAGGAGGTTTCGGGCAGCCCCAGCATTTT. Translation gives CASSLGGFGQPQHF. V usage is TRBV11-2 and J usage is TRBJ1-5; D gene uncertain. In germline, CDR1 is SGHAT, CDR2 FQNNGV. The CDR3 runs 14 residues. V was pared by 1 base and J by 7 bases, with 11 bases between. The full variable domain, in which reference TRBV11-2 and TRBJ1-5 provide the parts outside the CDR3, is EAGVAQSPRYKIIEKRQSVAFWCNPISGHATLYWYQQILGQGPKLLIQFQNNGVVDDSQLPKDRFSAERLKGVDSTLKIQPAKLEDSAVYLCASSLGGFGQPQHFGDGTRLSIL.

The chain recombines TRBV6-5 with TRBJ2-5; tentatively, D is TRBD2 (5 bases). The germline V gene encodes CDR1 MNHEY and CDR2 SVGAGI. With 3 bases removed from V and 1 base from J, the gap between germline ends came to 12 bases. The length of the CDR3 is 15 residues. CDR3 nucleotide sequence: TGTGCCAGCAGTTATTCGGGGTACCTCCAAGAGACCCAGTACTTC. The encoded protein is CASSYSGYLQETQYF.

This chain links TRBV28 with TRBJ1-5; no clear D. CDR3 size: 14 residues. Germline CDR1 reads MDHEN; CDR2 reads SYDVKM. Trimming pared 6 bases from V and 2 bases from J, leaving 11 bases between. The CDR3, as DNA: TGTGCCAGCAGCTCGCGGTGGGGCAATCAGCCCCAGCATTTT. As protein: CASSSRWGNQPQHF.

The chain has TRBV6-5 and TRBJ1-2; 9 nucleotides agree with TRBD1. The ends lost 6 bases at V and 7 bases at J; junction bases unmatched: 6. CDR3 length: 13 residues. Germline V gene sequence: CDR1 MNHEY, CDR2 SVGAGI. CDR3: CASRPGTGFGYTF. In DNA, the CDR3 is TGTGCCAGCAGACCCGGGACAGGGTTTGGCTACACCTTC.

The CDR3 protein is CAIGAQETQYF. In nucleotides, the CDR3 is TGTGCCATCGGGGCCCAAGAGACCCAGTACTTC. The genes are TRBV10-3 and TRBJ2-5, with D perhaps TRBD1 (5 bases). The CDR3 spans 11 residues. The germline CDR1 and CDR2 sequences are ENHRY and SYGVKD. V gave up 8 bases and J gave up 1 base, with 5 bases separating them.

The CDR3 reads CASSLGLAGGGVDTQYF. The CDR3 nucleotides are TGTGCCAGCAGCTTAGGACTAGCGGGAGGGGGTGTAGATACGCAGTATTTT. This rearrangement joins TRBV5-4 to TRBJ2-3, with 15 bases matching TRBD2. This CDR3 comprises 17 residues. In germline, CDR1 is SGHNT, CDR2 YYREEE (reference sequence). The V and J ends lost 2 bases and 5 bases, in that order; junction bases with no gene match: 6.

This chain links TRBV3-1 (or the pseudogene TRBV3-2) with TRBJ2-7; D might be TRBD1 (5 bases). Trimming took off 4 bases at V and 0 bases at J, with 10 bases between the two ends. The V gene's germline CDR1 is LGHDT and CDR2 YNNKEL (reference sequence). The CDR3 extends over 14 amino acids. CDR3 sequence reads: CASSPQGLSYEQYF. CDR3 in DNA: TGTGCCAGCAGCCCCCAGGGTCTCTCCTACGAGCAGTACTTC.

V usage is TRBV5-6 and J usage is TRBJ2-7; D may be TRBD2 (6 bases). Trimming pared 4 bases from V and 2 bases from J, leaving 7 bases between. The CDR3 runs 12 residues. CDR1 and CDR2 (germline): SGHDT, YYEEEE. This CDR3 reads CASSPGAYEQYF. CDR3 coding DNA: TGTGCCAGCAGCCCGGGGGCCTACGAGCAGTACTTC.

The V call is TRBV28, the J call TRBJ1-2; D remains ambiguous. CDR1 is MDHEN and CDR2 is SYDVKM in the germline V gene. The CDR3 is made up of 14 amino acids. With 6 bases removed from V and 0 bases from J, the gap between germline ends came to 11 bases. In DNA form, the CDR3 reads TGTGCCAGCAGCCCCAGTGGAGCTAACTATGGCTACACCTTC. Protein: CASSPSGANYGYTF.

V gene TRBV11-2 combines with J gene TRBJ2-3; D unresolved. The CDR3 has 14 residues. Germline-derived CDR1 and CDR2 are SGHAT and FQNNGV. V lost 1 base, J lost 1 base, and 6 bases lay in between. The CDR3 DNA sequence: TGTGCCAGCAGCTTAGTGTCTGGCACAGATACGCAGTATTTT. This sequence encodes CASSLVSGTDTQYF. Together with reference TRBV11-2 and TRBJ2-3, the CDR3 gives the full variable domain: EAGVAQSPRYKIIEKRQSVAFWCNPISGHATLYWYQQILGQGPKLLIQFQNNGVVDDSQLPKDRFSAERLKGVDSTLKIQPAKLEDSAVYLCASSLVSGTDTQYFGPGTRLTVL.

The genes are TRBV10-2 and TRBJ2-5; TRBD1 matches at 7 bases. Germline lookup yields CDR1 WSHSY and CDR2 SAAADI. Trimming at V came to 4 bases and at J to 5 bases, leaving 4 bases not matched to a gene. CDR3 length: 13 amino acids. CDR3 sequence: CASSVDRAETQYF. The CDR3 nucleotides read TGCGCCAGCAGTGTTGACAGGGCCGAGACCCAGTACTTC.

The genes are TRBV3-1 (or the pseudogene TRBV3-2) and TRBJ1-2, with D perhaps matching TRBD1 (5 bases). The germline V gene has CDR1 LGHDT and CDR2 YNNKEL (reference sequence). This CDR3 has 15 amino acids. V shed 0 bases and J shed 6 bases, with 14 bases lying between them. CDR3 amino acids: CASSQDDPGRDGYTF. The CDR3 nucleotides read TGTGCCAGCAGCCAAGATGATCCAGGCAGGGATGGCTACACCTTC.

This chain connects TRBV27 to TRBJ1-4; TRBD1 matches 10 bases. This CDR3 is 15 amino acids long. The ends lost 1 base at V and 8 bases at J; junction bases unmatched: 4. Germline V CDR1 and CDR2: MNHEY, SMNVEV (reference sequence). Written as DNA, the CDR3 is TGTGCCAGCAGTTTATGGACAGGGGGAAGCGAAAAACTGTTTTTT. Its protein is CASSLWTGGSEKLFF.

This clone was observed a handful of times. The V gene is TRBV9, the J gene TRBJ1-1; 10 bases agree with TRBD1. The CDR3 runs to 17 residues. The germline gives CDR1 SGDLS, CDR2 YYNGEE. Trimming cost V 3 bases and J 0 bases; bases outside gene matches: 8. As DNA, the CDR3 is TGTGCCAGCAGCGCCGCGGGACAGGGGCTCATGAACACTGAAGCTTTCTTT. Its protein is CASSAAGQGLMNTEAFF.

The V and J genes are TRBV6-5 and TRBJ2-2; 8 bases line up with TRBD2. J gave up 3 bases and V 6 bases, and 6 bases lay outside the gene matches. Germline CDR1 reads MNHEY; CDR2 reads SVGAGI. The CDR3 has 15 amino acids. The CDR3 sequence is CASRAGDSHTGELFF. In nucleotides, the CDR3 is TGTGCCAGCAGAGCGGGGGACTCCCACACCGGGGAGCTGTTTTTT.

The CDR3 region has the DNA TGCGCCAGCAGGCCCGGGGGGGTGATCTACGAGCAGTACTTC. This gives the protein CASRPGGVIYEQYF. This chain connects TRBV5-1 to TRBJ2-7; 8 nucleotides line up with TRBD2. Germline V CDR1 and CDR2: SGHRS, YFSETQ. The CDR3 has 14 residues. V lost 5 bases to trimming and J lost 3 bases; unmatched junction nucleotides: 7.